These 27 T cell receptor beta chains originate from one sample sequenced in a study of shared clonotypes between healthy human individuals. Profiling relied on immunoSEQ multiplex PCR, and the TCRdb table lists in-frame clones only, not all of them. The profile shows hundreds of thousands of clones, about 97% of them singletons. The sequencing sample was made of naive CD4+ T cells sorted from blood. Subset reported: CD45RA+ positively selected. Receptors originate from a woman aged 30 to 39 in good health.

The genes are TRBV6-5 and TRBJ1-5; 7 nucleotides line up with TRBD1. V gave up 5 bases and J gave up 9 bases; unmatched junction bases: 10. The length of the CDR3 is 14 residues. Germline V CDR1 and CDR2: MNHEY, SVGAGI. The DNA for the CDR3 is TGTGCCAGCAGTCCGACAGGGACTTCAAGGCCCCAGCATTTT. This codes for CASSPTGTSRPQHF.

Notes on this clone: This specimen includes other DNA sequences encoding the same CDR3. The chain recombines TRBV2 with TRBJ2-2, with D possibly matching TRBD1 (5 bases). This CDR3 is 13 amino acids long. Between the trimmed V and J ends, which lost 2 bases and 5 bases, there was a span of 6 bases. Germline CDR1 SNHLY, CDR2 FYNNEI. The CDR3 reads CASSEQGTGELFF. For the CDR3, the DNA is TGTGCCAGCAGTGAACAGGGTACCGGGGAGCTGTTTTTT.

This chain connects TRBV27 to TRBJ1-5, with D tentatively TRBD1 (5 bases). CDR1 and CDR2 (germline): MNHEY, SMNVEV (reference sequence). The V end lost 2 bases, the J end lost 0 bases, and 11 bases lay between the germline ends. This CDR3 is built from 16 residues. In DNA form, the CDR3 reads TGTGCCAGCAGTTTAGGGGGACTTCATAGCAATCAGCCCCAGCATTTT. This gives the protein CASSLGGLHSNQPQHF.

V and J are TRBV27 and TRBJ2-3; D is possibly TRBD1 (6 bases). There are 14 residues in the CDR3. CDR1 and CDR2 from the germline V gene are MNHEY and SMNVEV (reference sequence). Trimming left V 5 bases short and J 6 bases short, with 15 bases between. CDR3 loop: CASSRSGEMDTQYF. Here the CDR3 DNA reads TGTGCCAGCAGTCGCTCAGGGGAAATGGATACGCAGTATTTT.

V and J are TRBV10-1 and TRBJ2-1; TRBD2 is a possible D gene (6 bases). The CDR3 extends over 15 amino acids. The germline gives CDR1 WNHNN, CDR2 SYGVQD (reference sequence). The ends were cut back, 0 bases at V and 0 bases at J, with 6 bases in the middle. CDR3 loop: CASSESGSSYNEQFF. CDR3 sequence (DNA): TGCGCCAGCAGTGAGTCCGGGAGCTCCTACAATGAGCAGTTCTTC.

V usage is TRBV1 and J usage is TRBJ2-1; the table's D gene call, TRBD2, was not cross checked with the DNA. TRBV1 constitutes a pseudogene. This CDR3 has 17 amino acids. CDR3 loop: CTSSQLMGLAGGNEQFF. The CDR3 region has the DNA TGCACCAGCAGCCAACTCATGGGACTAGCCGGTGGAAATGAGCAGTTCTTC.

This chain joins TRBV15 and TRBJ1-3; D uncertain. With 5 bases removed from V and 4 bases from J, the gap between germline ends came to 12 bases. This CDR3 is built from 14 residues. Germline CDR1 LNHNV, CDR2 YYDKDF (reference sequence). CDR3 residues: CATSPKGAGNTIYF. The CDR3 region has the DNA TGTGCCACCAGCCCAAAGGGCGCAGGAAACACCATATATTTT.

The V call is TRBV5-1, the J call TRBJ2-5; D is possibly TRBD1 (5 bases). The end of the DNA fits TRBJ2-7 better, so the J call may be wrong. CDR3 length equals 13 residues. Germline V lookup: CDR1 SGHRS, CDR2 YFSETQ. Here the CDR3 DNA reads TGCGCCAGCGGTCCCGGACATCCATACGAGCAGTACTTC. This sequence encodes CASGPGHPYEQYF.

This chain's CDR3 is CASSDPGQGKNNEQFF. CDR3 nucleotide sequence: TGCGCCAGCAGTGACCCGGGACAGGGTAAGAACAATGAGCAGTTCTTC. This chain joins TRBV10-1 and TRBJ2-1; TRBD1 matches 9 bases. Per the germline V gene, CDR1 is WNHNN and CDR2 is SYGVQD (reference sequence). J gave up 5 bases and V 3 bases, and 8 bases lay outside the gene matches. There are 16 residues in the CDR3.

The chain has TRBV7-9 and TRBJ2-5; D is unclear. Trimming took 1 base from V and 4 from J, leaving 13 bases between them. Germline CDR1 SEHNR, CDR2 FQNEAQ (reference sequence). This CDR3 is 15 amino acids long. The CDR3 here is CASSLVGLSGETQYF. CDR3 in DNA: TGTGCCAGCAGCTTAGTGGGTCTATCGGGAGAGACCCAGTACTTC.

The J gene is TRBJ2-5, the V gene TRBV5-1; 10 bases align to TRBD2. V dropped 3 bases and J dropped 4; count of bases not matched to a gene: 3. The V gene's germline CDR1 is SGHRS and CDR2 YFSETQ. The CDR3 is made up of 14 amino acids. CDR3 loop: CASSSRLAGETQYF. In nucleotides, the CDR3 is TGCGCCAGCAGCTCAAGACTAGCGGGAGAGACCCAGTACTTC.

Concerning this clone: The sample has other DNA sequences that encode this CDR3 too. The CDR3 sequence: CASSWTSGRGYEQYF. The CDR3 DNA reads TGCGCCAGCAGCTGGACTAGCGGGAGGGGCTACGAGCAGTACTTC. The chain links TRBV5-1 to TRBJ2-7; 15 nucleotides match TRBD2. Germline-derived CDR1 and CDR2 are SGHRS and YFSETQ. CDR3 size: 15 residues. With V trimmed by 3 bases and J by 3 bases, 1 base remained unmatched. Filled out from reference TRBV5-1 and TRBJ2-7, the complete variable domain reads KAGVTQTPRYLIKTRGQQVTLSCSPISGHRSVSWYQQTPGQGLQFLFEYFSETQRNKGNFPGRFSGRQFSNSRSEMNVSTLELGDSALYLCASSWTSGRGYEQYFGPGTRLTVT.

The chain is built from TRBV27 and TRBJ2-1; D may match TRBD1 or TRBD2 (6 bases each). The length of the CDR3 is 15 residues. The V end was cut by 0 bases, the J end by 9 bases, with 15 bases between. Germline V gene sequence: CDR1 MNHEY, CDR2 SMNVEV (reference sequence). The CDR3 here is CASSLSGTTGAEQFF. For the CDR3, the DNA is TGTGCCAGCAGTTTATCGGGGACCACGGGGGCTGAGCAGTTCTTC.

J is TRBJ1-2 and V is TRBV5-4; D might be TRBD1 (5 bases). The CDR3 consists of 13 residues. The V gene lost 2 bases and the J gene lost 6 bases, with 11 bases spanning the gap. The germline V gene encodes CDR1 SGHNT and CDR2 YYREEE (reference sequence). CDR3 nucleotide sequence: TGTGCCAGCAGCTTTTCGGGGGTTGATGGCTACACCTTC. It specifies CASSFSGVDGYTF.

V gene TRBV14 combines with J gene TRBJ2-7; 13 bases line up with TRBD2. The V segment lost 4 bases and the J segment 0 bases; nucleotides outside the gene matches: 9. The germline CDR1 and CDR2 sequences are SGHDN and FVKESK. The CDR3 contains 18 residues. This CDR3 is CASSLNPGLAGLSYEQYF. The CDR3 DNA sequence: TGTGCCAGCAGCCTAAATCCGGGACTAGCGGGACTCTCCTACGAGCAGTACTTC.

V usage is TRBV5-1 and J usage is TRBJ2-5; 7 positions match TRBD2. CDR3 length: 14 residues. Germline-derived CDR1 and CDR2 are SGHRS and YFSETQ. V was clipped by 4 bases and J by 5 bases; unmatched bases: 8. This CDR3 is CASSPREIRETQYF. The CDR3 bases are TGCGCCAGCAGCCCGCGGGAGATCCGGGAGACCCAGTACTTC.

The gene calls are TRBV2 and TRBJ2-3; D is unclear. Germline V lookup: CDR1 SNHLY, CDR2 FYNNEI. The CDR3 runs to 13 residues. V was clipped by 8 bases and J by 3 bases, with 12 bases between them. CDR3 sequence (DNA): TGTGCCAGCTGTAGGAGCGATACAGATACGCAGTATTTT. Its translation is CASCRSDTDTQYF.

The chain links TRBV9 to TRBJ2-7; D possibly corresponds to TRBD2 (5 bases). V lost 0 bases and J lost 4, with 14 bases in between. Germline V gene sequence: CDR1 SGDLS, CDR2 YYNGEE. This CDR3 is 15 amino acids long. CDR3: CASSVAPASGYEQYF. CDR3 sequence (DNA): TGTGCCAGCAGCGTAGCTCCCGCTTCGGGGTACGAGCAGTACTTC.

About this clone itself: The same CDR3 can be traced to other DNA sequences in this sample. This sequence joins TRBV7-3 and TRBJ2-3; no reliable D call. This CDR3 region has 13 residues. Germline lookup yields CDR1 SGHTA and CDR2 FQGTGA. The ends were cut back, 5 bases at V and 2 bases at J, with 8 bases in the middle. The CDR3 bases are TGTGCCAGCAGCCCTCGGAACACAGATACGCAGTATTTT. Amino acid sequence: CASSPRNTDTQYF.

The CDR3: CASSEIPRGNSYEQYF. The CDR3 DNA sequence: TGCGCCAGCAGCGAAATCCCCCGCGGGAATTCCTACGAGCAGTACTTC. J is TRBJ2-7 and V is TRBV4-1, with D tentatively TRBD2 (6 bases). Trimming stripped 5 bases from V and 1 base from J, with 18 bases between. Per germline, CDR1 MGHRA and CDR2 YSYEKL. There are 16 residues in the CDR3.

The chain employs TRBV27 and TRBJ2-1; weak D call: TRBD1 (5 bases). The germline V gene has CDR1 MNHEY and CDR2 SMNVEV (reference sequence). Between the trimmed V and J ends, which lost 5 bases and 2 bases, there was a span of 10 bases. This CDR3 region has 14 residues. CDR3 coding DNA: TGTGCCAGCAGTCGGAAGACAGCCTACAATGAGCAGTTCTTC. Its translation is CASSRKTAYNEQFF.

The chain combines TRBV5-1 with TRBJ2-7; D remains unclear. V was clipped by 4 bases and J by 3 bases, with 14 bases between them. The CDR3 runs 14 residues. Germline lookup yields CDR1 SGHRS and CDR2 YFSETQ. CDR3 amino acids: CASSGEVERYEQYF. Written as DNA, the CDR3 is TGCGCCAGCAGCGGAGAGGTGGAACGCTACGAGCAGTACTTC.

The chain recombines TRBV5-1 with TRBJ2-1, with 9 positions matching TRBD2. Losses at the gene ends were 6 bases for V and 9 bases for J; bases not matched to a gene: 10. Germline V gene lookup returns CDR1 SGHRS and CDR2 YFSETQ. CDR3 length: 14 residues. The CDR3 loop is CASTEALAGTEQFF. In nucleotides, the CDR3 is TGCGCCAGCACAGAGGCCCTAGCGGGGACTGAGCAGTTCTTC.

The chain carries TRBV9 and TRBJ2-7; D assignment may be TRBD1 or TRBD2 (5 bases each). Germline V lookup: CDR1 SGDLS, CDR2 YYNGEE. This CDR3 is built from 15 residues. V lost 0 bases and J lost 4, with 14 bases in between. This CDR3 reads CASSVAEGPPYEQYF. CDR3 bases: TGTGCCAGCAGCGTAGCTGAGGGGCCCCCTTACGAGCAGTACTTC.

The chain couples TRBV28 to TRBJ2-5; perhaps TRBD1 as D (7 bases). The J call may be faulty, since TRBJ2-7 better matches the DNA end. The CDR3 sequence is 13 residues long. Per germline, CDR1 MDHEN and CDR2 SYDVKM. The CDR3 DNA sequence: TGTGCCAGCAGGCGGGACAGCTCCTACGAGCAGTACTTC. As protein: CASRRDSSYEQYF.

This rearrangement joins TRBV2 to TRBJ1-5; possibly TRBD1 for D (5 bases). The CDR3 runs 15 residues. Germline V gives CDR1 SNHLY, CDR2 FYNNEI. Trimming pared 4 bases from V and 0 bases from J, leaving 10 bases between. CDR3 nucleotide sequence: TGTGCCAGCAGTGGTGGGGGGACTAGCAATCAGCCCCAGCATTTT. Translated: CASSGGGTSNQPQHF. Filled out from reference TRBV2 and TRBJ1-5, the complete variable domain reads EPEVTQTPSHQVTQMGQEVILRCVPISNHLYFYWYRQILGQKVEFLVSFYNNEISEKSEIFDDQFSVERPDGSNFTLKIRSTKLEDSAMYFCASSGGGTSNQPQHFGDGTRLSIL.

This clone was recorded once. This CDR3 is CASSFGDRSYEQYF. CDR3 bases: TGTGCCAGCAGCTTCGGGGACAGATCCTACGAGCAGTACTTC. The chain couples TRBV11-2 to TRBJ2-7; 7 positions match TRBD1. The CDR3 has 14 amino acids. The V segment lost 3 bases and the J segment 1 base; nucleotides outside the gene matches: 3. CDR1 and CDR2 (germline): SGHAT, FQNNGV.